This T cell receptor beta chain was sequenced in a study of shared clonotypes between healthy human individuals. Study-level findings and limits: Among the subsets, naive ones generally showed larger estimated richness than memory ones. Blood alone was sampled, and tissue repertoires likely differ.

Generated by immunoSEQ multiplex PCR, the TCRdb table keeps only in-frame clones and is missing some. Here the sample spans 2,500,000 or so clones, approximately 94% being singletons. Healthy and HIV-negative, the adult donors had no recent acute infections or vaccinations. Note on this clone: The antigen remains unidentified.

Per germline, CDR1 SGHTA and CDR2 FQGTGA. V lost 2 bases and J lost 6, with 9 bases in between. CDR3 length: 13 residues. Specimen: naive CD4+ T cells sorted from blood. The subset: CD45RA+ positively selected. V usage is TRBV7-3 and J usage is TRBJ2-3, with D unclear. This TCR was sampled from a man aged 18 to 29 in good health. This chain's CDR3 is CASSLPQSDTQYF. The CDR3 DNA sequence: TGTGCCAGCAGCTTACCCCAGTCGGATACGCAGTATTTT. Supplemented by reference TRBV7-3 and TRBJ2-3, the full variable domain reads GAGVSQTPSNKVTEKGKYVELRCDPISGHTALYWYRQSLGQGPEFLIYFQGTGAADDSGLPNDRFFAVRPEGSVSTLKIQRTERGDSAVYLCASSLPQSDTQYFGPGTRLTVL.